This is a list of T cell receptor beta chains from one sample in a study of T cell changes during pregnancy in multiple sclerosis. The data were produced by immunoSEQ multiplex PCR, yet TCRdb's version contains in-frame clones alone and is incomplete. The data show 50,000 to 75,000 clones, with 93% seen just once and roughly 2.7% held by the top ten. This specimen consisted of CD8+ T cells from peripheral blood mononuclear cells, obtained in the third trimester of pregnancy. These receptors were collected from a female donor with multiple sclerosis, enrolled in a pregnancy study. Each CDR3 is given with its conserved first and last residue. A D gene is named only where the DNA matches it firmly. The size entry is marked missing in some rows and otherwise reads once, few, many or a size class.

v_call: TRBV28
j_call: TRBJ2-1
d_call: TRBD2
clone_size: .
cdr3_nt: TGTGCCAGCAGCCCGGGACTAGCGGCCCATGAGCAGTTCTTC
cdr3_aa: CASSPGLAAHEQFF

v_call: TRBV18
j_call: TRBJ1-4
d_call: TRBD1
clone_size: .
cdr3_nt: TGTGCCAGCTCACCAAAGGGGGCGGAGGGACTGTTTTTT
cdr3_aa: CASSPKGAEGLFF

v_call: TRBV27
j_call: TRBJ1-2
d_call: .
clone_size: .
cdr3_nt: TGTGCCAGCAGTTTAGCCCCCCGGGGCTATGGCTACACCTTC
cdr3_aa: CASSLAPRGYGYTF

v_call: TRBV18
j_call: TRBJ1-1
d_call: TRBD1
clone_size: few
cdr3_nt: TGTGCCAGCTCACCCGGGACAGGGTACACTGAAGCTTTCTTT
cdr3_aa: CASSPGTGYTEAFF

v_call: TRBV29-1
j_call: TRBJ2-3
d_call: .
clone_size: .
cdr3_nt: TGCAGCGGGGGGCGAGTATTAGATACGCAGTATTTT
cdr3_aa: CSGGRVLDTQYF

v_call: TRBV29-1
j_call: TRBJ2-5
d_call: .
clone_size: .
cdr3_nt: TGCAGCGTTTATGGAGGGTTTGGGTCCAAAGAGACCCAGTACTTC
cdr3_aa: CSVYGGFGSKETQYF

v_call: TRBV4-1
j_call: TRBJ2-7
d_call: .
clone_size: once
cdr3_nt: TGCGCCAGCAGCCACGGACAAGACTCCTACGAGCAGTACTTC
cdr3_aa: CASSHGQDSYEQYF

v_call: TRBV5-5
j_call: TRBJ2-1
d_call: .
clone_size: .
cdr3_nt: TGTGCCAGCAGTTTTGTCGGCAGCGACCCCTACAATGAGCAGTTCTTC
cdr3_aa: CASSFVGSDPYNEQFF

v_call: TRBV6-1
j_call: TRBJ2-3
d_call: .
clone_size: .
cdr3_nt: TGTGCCAGCAGTGATACCAGTGCCACCACAGATACGCAGTATTTT
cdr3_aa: CASSDTSATTDTQYF

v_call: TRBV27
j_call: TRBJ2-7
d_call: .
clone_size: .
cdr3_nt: TGTGCCAGCTCCCAATGCCCAGGGTGCGAGCAGTACTTC
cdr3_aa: CASSQCPGCEQYF

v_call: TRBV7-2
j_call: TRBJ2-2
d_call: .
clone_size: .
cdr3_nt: TGTGCCAGCAGTTCATTGAACACCGGGGAGCTGTTTTTT
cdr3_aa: CASSSLNTGELFF

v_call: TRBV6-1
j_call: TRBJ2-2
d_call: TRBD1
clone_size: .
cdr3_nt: TGTGCCAGCAGTGAAAGAGCAGGGGGCGCGTCCACCGGGGAGCTGTTTTTT
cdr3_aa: CASSERAGGASTGELFF

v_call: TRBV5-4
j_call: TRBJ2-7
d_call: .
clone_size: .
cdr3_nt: TGTGCCAGCAGCTTGCGCGGTAGCGATTACGAGCAGTACTTC
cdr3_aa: CASSLRGSDYEQYF

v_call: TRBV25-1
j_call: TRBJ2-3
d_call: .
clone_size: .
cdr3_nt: TGTGCCAGCAGTGAATCAGGGGCGGATACGCAGTATTTT
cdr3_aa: CASSESGADTQYF

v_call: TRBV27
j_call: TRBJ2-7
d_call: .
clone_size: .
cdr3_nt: TGTGCCAGCAGTACCGGCTACGAGCAGTACTTC
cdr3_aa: CASSTGYEQYF

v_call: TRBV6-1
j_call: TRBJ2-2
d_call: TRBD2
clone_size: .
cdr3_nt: TGTGCCAGCAGAGGCGGGAGGAACACCGGGGAGCTGTTTTTT
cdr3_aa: CASRGGRNTGELFF

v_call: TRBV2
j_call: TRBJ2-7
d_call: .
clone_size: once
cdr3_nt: TGTGCCAGCAGTGAAGCGCTTTTTGCCGCCGGAGGCGAGCAGTACTTC
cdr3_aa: CASSEALFAAGGEQYF

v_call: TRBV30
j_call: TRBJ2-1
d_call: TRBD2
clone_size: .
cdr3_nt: TGTGCCTGGAGTATGGGACTAGCCCCCTACAATGAGCAGTTCTTC
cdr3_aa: CAWSMGLAPYNEQFF

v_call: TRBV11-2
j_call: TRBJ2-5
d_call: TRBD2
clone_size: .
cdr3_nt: TGTGCCAGCAGCCCCGACCCGGGGGGAGAGACCCAGTACTTC
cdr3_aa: CASSPDPGGETQYF

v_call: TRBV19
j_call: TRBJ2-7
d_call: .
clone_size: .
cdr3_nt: TGTGCCAGTAGTGTCCCCGGGTACGAGCAGTACTTC
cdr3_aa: CASSVPGYEQYF

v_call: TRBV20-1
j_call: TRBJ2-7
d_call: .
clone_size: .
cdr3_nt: TGCAGTCTAGGAGCGGGTTACGAGCAGTACTTC
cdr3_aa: CSLGAGYEQYF

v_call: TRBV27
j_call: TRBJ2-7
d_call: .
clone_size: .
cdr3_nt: TGTGCCAGCAGTGGCCAGGGGTACGAGCAGTACTTC
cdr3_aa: CASSGQGYEQYF